Following are 2 T cell receptor beta chains from one sample sequenced in a study of blood T cell repertoires in COVID-19 (dated by TCRdb to about 2020). Libraries came from the immunoSEQ multiplex PCR assay. Sourced from immuneACCESS, this table was stored by TCRdb with only in-frame sequences that have V and J called. A share of the clones is absent; for the studies checked, an unresolved V gene accounts for under half, and the remainder has no known explanation. This sample is represented by 120,000 or so clones; around nine tenths of them were singletons. 1.5% of the sample lies in the top ten. Sequenced sample: peripheral blood. Receptor source: a human donor in a cohort sampled during active COVID-19.

V and J are TRBV28 and TRBJ2-2; a weak D match, TRBD2 (6 bases). Trimming removed 7 bases from V and 0 bases from J, with 18 bases in between. This CDR3 contains 17 residues. Germline assignment: CDR1 MDHEN and CDR2 SYDVKM. The chain's CDR3 is CASTQTHLATNTGELFF. Here the CDR3 DNA reads TGTGCCAGCACCCAAACCCACCTAGCGACGAACACCGGGGAGCTGTTTTTT.

V gene TRBV5-5 combines with J gene TRBJ2-2; maybe TRBD1 (6 bases). V lost 2 bases and J lost 9, with 23 bases in between. The CDR3 is made up of 17 amino acids. In germline, CDR1 is SGHKS, CDR2 YYEKEE (reference sequence). CDR3 coding DNA: TGTGCCAGCAGCTTAGGCCCCTTCGGGACACCCTTGCGGGAGCTGTTTTTT. It encodes CASSLGPFGTPLRELFF.